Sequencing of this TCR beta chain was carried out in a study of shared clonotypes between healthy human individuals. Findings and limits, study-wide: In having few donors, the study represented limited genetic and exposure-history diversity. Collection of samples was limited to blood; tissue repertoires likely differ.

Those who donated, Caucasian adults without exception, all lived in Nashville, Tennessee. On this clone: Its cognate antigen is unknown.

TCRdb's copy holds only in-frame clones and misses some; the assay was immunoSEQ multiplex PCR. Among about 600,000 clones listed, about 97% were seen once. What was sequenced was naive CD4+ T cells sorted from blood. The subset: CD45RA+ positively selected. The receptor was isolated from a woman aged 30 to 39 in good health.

Here the CDR3 reads CASSVAAGPNTEAFF. DNA of the CDR3: TGTGCCAGCAGCGTAGCGGCAGGTCCGAACACTGAAGCTTTCTTT. This chain uses TRBV9 with TRBJ1-1; D unclear. The germline V and J ends were trimmed by 0 bases and 1 base, with 10 bases remaining between them. This CDR3 has 15 residues. Germline assignment: CDR1 SGDLS and CDR2 YYNGEE.